A selection of T cell receptor beta chains follows, all from one sample in a study of cytomegalovirus exposure and HLA in healthy donors. Using immunoSEQ multiplex PCR, the repertoire was profiled, and TCRdb retains in-frame clones only, with some absent. The sample lists 150,000 to 250,000 clones; around 80% were seen once. Material: PBMCs. The receptors here all came from a woman between 25 and 40 years old in good health and CMV-seronegative. Both conserved end residues are trimmed from each CDR3.

v_gene: TRBV6-1; j_gene: TRBJ2-5; CDR3aa: ASKAGAKETQY
v_gene: TRBV19; j_gene: TRBJ1-5; CDR3aa: ASSTGRGPQH
v_gene: TRBV15; j_gene: TRBJ1-5; CDR3aa: ATSRDQQPQH
v_gene: TRBV28; j_gene: TRBJ1-2; CDR3aa: ASSIGTGVKLYGYT
v_gene: TRBV9; j_gene: TRBJ2-3; CDR3aa: ASTGGMTSGYTDTQY
v_gene: TRBV30; j_gene: TRBJ2-1; CDR3aa: AWRTRGAYNEQF
v_gene: TRBV6-1; j_gene: TRBJ1-5; CDR3aa: ASSEPRNQPQH
v_gene: TRBV5-1; j_gene: TRBJ2-6; CDR3aa: ASRPPGSGANVLT
v_gene: TRBV27; j_gene: TRBJ2-2; CDR3aa: ASRTIAVRELF
v_gene: TRBV27; j_gene: TRBJ2-3; CDR3aa: ASSLGTGRVSADTQY
v_gene: TRBV30; j_gene: TRBJ1-2; CDR3aa: AWMSGGTGRNYGYT
v_gene: TRBV7-9; j_gene: TRBJ2-1; CDR3aa: ASSSINEQF
v_gene: TRBV15; j_gene: TRBJ2-2; CDR3aa: ATSRDGREEDTGELF
v_gene: TRBV4-1; j_gene: TRBJ1-6; CDR3aa: ASSHATLTRGNSPLH
v_gene: TRBV7-2; j_gene: TRBJ2-5; CDR3aa: ASSLAPDRVGTQY
v_gene: TRBV7-9; j_gene: TRBJ1-5; CDR3aa: ASSLGQAQH
v_gene: TRBV30; j_gene: TRBJ2-5; CDR3aa: AWSVGQEETQY
v_gene: TRBV11-1; j_gene: TRBJ2-7; CDR3aa: ASSLGGHEQY
v_gene: TRBV28; j_gene: TRBJ1-2; CDR3aa: ASSLGRQAYGYT
v_gene: TRBV19; j_gene: TRBJ1-5; CDR3aa: ASSFGQGRDNQPQH
v_gene: TRBV6-5; j_gene: TRBJ2-2; CDR3aa: ASSLPGQGTGELF
v_gene: TRBV5-4; j_gene: TRBJ2-5; CDR3aa: ASSLYNTAQETQY
v_gene: TRBV28; j_gene: TRBJ2-7; CDR3aa: ASSLPGPETYEQY
v_gene: TRBV6-4; j_gene: TRBJ1-2; CDR3aa: ASSELMGQGFAYT
v_gene: TRBV6-6; j_gene: TRBJ1-5; CDR3aa: ASSEIGGNQPQH
v_gene: TRBV9; j_gene: TRBJ2-7; CDR3aa: ASSVAGTGLYEQY